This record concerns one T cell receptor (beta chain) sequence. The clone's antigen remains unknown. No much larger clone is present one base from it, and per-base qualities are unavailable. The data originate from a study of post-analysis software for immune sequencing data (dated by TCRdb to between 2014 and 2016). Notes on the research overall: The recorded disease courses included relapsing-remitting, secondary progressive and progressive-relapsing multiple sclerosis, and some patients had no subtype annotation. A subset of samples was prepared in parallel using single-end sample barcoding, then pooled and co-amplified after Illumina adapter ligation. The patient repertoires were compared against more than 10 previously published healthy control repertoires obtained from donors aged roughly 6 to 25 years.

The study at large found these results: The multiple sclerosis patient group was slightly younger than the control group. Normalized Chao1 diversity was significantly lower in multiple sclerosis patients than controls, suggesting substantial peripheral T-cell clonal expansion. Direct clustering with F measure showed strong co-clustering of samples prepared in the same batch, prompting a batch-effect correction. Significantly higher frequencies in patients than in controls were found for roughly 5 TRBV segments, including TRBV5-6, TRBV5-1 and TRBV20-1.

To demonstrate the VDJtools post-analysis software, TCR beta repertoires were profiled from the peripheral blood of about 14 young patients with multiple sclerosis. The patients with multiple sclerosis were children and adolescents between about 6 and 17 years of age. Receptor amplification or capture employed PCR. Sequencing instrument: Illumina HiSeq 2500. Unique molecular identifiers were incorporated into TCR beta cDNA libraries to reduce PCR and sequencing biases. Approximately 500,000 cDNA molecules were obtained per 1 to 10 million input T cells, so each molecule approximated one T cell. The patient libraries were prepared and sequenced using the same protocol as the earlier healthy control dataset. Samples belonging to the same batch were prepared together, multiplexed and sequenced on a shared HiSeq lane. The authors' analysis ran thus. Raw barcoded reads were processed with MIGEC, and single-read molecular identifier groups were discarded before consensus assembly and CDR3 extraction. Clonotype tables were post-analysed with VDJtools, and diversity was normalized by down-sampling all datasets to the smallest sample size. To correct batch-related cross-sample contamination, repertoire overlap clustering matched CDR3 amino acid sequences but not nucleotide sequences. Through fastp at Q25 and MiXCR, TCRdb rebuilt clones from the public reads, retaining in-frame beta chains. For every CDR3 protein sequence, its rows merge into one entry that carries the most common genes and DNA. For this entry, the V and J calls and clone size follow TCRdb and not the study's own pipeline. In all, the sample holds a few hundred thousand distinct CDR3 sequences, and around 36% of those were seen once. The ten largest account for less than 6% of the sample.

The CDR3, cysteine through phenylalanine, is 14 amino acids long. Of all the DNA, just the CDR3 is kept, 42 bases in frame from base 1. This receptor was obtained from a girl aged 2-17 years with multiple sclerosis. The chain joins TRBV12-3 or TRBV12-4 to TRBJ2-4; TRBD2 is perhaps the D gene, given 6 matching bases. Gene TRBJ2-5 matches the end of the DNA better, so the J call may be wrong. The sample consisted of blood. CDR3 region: CASSLEDRGETQYF. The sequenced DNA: TGTGCCAGCAGTTTAGAAGACCGGGGGGAGACCCAGTACTTC.